Here is one TCR beta chain with its context. Regarding time point: pretreatment peripheral blood. This entry comes from a study of PD-L1 blockade in urothelial cancer. Study as a whole: Samples came from 3 weeks, at the second dose, and 6 weeks into treatment.

CDR1 and CDR2 (germline): SEHNR, FQNEAQ (reference sequence). The CDR3 totals 14 residues. V dropped 4 bases and J dropped 4; count of bases not matched to a gene: 5. What went into each PCR as a spike was synthetic TCR analog templates. Data came from immunoSEQ multiplex PCR; TCRdb stores just in-frame clones and leaves some out. Among tens of thousands of clones, more than 70% were seen once, and the ten largest hold about an eighth. The clonotype originates from a man between 60 and 75 years old with urothelial cancer. The chain is built from TRBV7-9 and TRBJ1-2; TRBD1 agrees at 8 bases. The sample in question was PBMCs, obtained around atezolizumab (anti-PD-L1) treatment. The CDR3 sequence is CASSSRDRTYGYTF. The CDR3 DNA is TGTGCCAGCAGCTCCCGGGACAGGACCTATGGCTACACCTTC.